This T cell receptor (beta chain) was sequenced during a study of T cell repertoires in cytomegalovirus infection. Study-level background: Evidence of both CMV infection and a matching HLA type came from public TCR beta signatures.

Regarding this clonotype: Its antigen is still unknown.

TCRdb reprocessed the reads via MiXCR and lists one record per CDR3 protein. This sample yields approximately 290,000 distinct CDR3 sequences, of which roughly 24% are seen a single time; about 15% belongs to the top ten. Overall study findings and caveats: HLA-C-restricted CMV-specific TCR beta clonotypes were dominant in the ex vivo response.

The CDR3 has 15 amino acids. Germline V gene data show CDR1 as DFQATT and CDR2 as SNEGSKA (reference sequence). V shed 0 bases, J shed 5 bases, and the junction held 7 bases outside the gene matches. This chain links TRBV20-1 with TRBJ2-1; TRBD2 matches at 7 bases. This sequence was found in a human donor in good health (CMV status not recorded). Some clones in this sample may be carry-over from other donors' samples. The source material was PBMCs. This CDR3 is CSARDRLALNNEQFF. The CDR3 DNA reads TGCAGTGCTAGAGACCGACTAGCTTTAAACAATGAGCAGTTCTTC.